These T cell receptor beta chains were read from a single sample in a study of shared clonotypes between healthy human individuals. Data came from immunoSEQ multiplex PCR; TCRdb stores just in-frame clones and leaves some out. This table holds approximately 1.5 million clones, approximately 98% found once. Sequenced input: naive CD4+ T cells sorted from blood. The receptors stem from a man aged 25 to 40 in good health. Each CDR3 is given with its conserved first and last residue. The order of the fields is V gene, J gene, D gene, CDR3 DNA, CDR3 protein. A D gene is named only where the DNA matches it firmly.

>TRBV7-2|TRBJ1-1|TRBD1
TGTGCCAGCAGCTCACGGACAGGGCCTGAAGCTTTCTTT
CASSSRTGPEAFF
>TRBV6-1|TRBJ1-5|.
TGTGCCAGCAGTGAAGGCAGGGGAGGCAATCAGCCCCAGCATTTT
CASSEGRGGNQPQHF
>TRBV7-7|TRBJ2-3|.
TGTGCCAGCAGCCCGCGGCTCACAGATACGCAGTATTTT
CASSPRLTDTQYF
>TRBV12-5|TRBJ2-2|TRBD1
TGTGCTAGTGGTTTGGTACTGGACAGGGGCACCGGGGAGCTGTTTTTT
CASGLVLDRGTGELFF
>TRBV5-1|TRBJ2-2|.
TGCGCCAGCAGCCTCTTGACAGGCTCGAACACCGGGGAGCTGTTTTTT
CASSLLTGSNTGELFF
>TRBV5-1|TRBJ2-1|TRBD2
TGCGCCAGCAGCTTGGGGGCAGGGGTAACTAGCGGGTCCTACAATGAGCAGTTCTTC
CASSLGAGVTSGSYNEQFF
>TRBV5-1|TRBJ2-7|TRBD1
TGCGCCAGCAGCACTTCGGGACAGGGGACCTACGAGCAGTACTTC
CASSTSGQGTYEQYF
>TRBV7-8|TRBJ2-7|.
TGTGCCAGCAGCCATAAGGGGAAGTTACACGAGCAGTACTTC
CASSHKGKLHEQYF
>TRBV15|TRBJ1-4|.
TGTGCCACCAGCAGAGATCATATCGGGGTTAATGAAAAACTGTTTTTT
CATSRDHIGVNEKLFF
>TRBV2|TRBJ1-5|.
TGTGCCAGCAGTGGACAGGCTAGCAATCAGCCCCAGCATTTT
CASSGQASNQPQHF
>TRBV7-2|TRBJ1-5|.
TGTGCCAGCAGCTTGGGCGGTGGGGATCAGCCCCAGCATTTT
CASSLGGGDQPQHF
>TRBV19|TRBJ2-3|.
TGTGCCAGTAGTATGACCGGGCTGCGCACAGATACGCAGTATTTT
CASSMTGLRTDTQYF
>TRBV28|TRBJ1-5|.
TGTGCCAGCAGTATGGACAGAACAAGCAATCAGCCCCAGCATTTT
CASSMDRTSNQPQHF
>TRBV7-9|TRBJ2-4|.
TGTGCCAGCAGCTTACGAGGGGGAGCAAACATTCAGTACTTC
CASSLRGGANIQYF